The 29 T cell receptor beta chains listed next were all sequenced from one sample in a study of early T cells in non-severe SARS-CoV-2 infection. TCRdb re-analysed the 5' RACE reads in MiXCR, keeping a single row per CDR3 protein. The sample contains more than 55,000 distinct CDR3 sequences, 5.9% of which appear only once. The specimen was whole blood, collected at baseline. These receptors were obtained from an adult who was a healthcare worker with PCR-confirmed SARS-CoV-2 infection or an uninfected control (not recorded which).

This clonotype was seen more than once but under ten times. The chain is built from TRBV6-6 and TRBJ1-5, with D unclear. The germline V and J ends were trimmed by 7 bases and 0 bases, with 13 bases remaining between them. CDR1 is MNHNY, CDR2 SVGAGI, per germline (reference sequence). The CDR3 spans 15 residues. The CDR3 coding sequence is TGTGCCAGCAAGAATGGGTTTTTTAGCAATCAGCCCCAGCATTTT. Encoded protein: CASKNGFFSNQPQHF.

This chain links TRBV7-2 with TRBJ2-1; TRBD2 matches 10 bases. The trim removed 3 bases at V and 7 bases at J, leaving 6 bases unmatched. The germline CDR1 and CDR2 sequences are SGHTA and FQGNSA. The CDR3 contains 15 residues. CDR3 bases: TGTGCCAGCAGCTTTGGGCTAGCGGGAGAGAATGAGCAGTTCTTC. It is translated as CASSFGLAGENEQFF. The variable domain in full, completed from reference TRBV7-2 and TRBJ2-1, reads GAGVSQSPSNKVTEKGKDVELRCDPISGHTALYWYRQSLGQGLEFLIYFQGNSAPDKSGLPSDRFSAERTGGSVSTLTIQRTQQEDSAVYLCASSFGLAGENEQFFGPGTRLTVL.

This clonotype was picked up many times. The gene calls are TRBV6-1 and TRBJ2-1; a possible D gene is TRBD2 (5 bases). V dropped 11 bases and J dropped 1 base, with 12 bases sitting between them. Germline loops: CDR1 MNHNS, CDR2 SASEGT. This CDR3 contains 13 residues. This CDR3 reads CASQRGSYNEQFF. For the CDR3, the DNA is TGTGCCTCCCAACGAGGGTCCTACAATGAGCAGTTCTTC.

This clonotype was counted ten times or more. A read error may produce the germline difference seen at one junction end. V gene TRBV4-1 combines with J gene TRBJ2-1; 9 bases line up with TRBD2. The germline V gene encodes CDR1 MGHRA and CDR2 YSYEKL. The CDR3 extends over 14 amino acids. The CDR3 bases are TGCGCCAGCAGCCAAGAGGGGCTTAGCGGGAGTATGCTCTTC. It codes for CASSQEGLSGSMLF.

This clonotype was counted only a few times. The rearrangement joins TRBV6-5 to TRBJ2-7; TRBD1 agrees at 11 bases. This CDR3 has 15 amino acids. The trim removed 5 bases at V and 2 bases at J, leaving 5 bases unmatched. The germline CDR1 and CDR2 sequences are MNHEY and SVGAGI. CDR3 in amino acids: CASSDGTGGTYEQYF. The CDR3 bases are TGTGCCAGCAGTGACGGGACAGGGGGAACCTACGAGCAGTACTTC.

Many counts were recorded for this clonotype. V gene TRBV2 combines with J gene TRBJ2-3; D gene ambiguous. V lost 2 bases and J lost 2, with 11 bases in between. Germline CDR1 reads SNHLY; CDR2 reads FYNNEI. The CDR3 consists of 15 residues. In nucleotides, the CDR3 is TGTGCCAGCAGTGAACGAGGAGAATTCACAGATACGCAGTATTTT. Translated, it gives CASSERGEFTDTQYF. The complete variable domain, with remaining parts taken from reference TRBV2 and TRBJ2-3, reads EPEVTQTPSHQVTQMGQEVILRCVPISNHLYFYWYRQILGQKVEFLVSFYNNEISEKSEIFDDQFSVERPDGSNFTLKIRSTKLEDSAMYFCASSERGEFTDTQYFGPGTRLTVL.

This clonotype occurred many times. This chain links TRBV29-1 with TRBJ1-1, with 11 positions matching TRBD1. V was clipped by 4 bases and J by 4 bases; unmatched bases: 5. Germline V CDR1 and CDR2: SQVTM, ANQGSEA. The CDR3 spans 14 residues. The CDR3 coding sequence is TGCAGCGTTGCGTACGGGACAGGGGGCACTGAAGCTTTCTTT. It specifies CSVAYGTGGTEAFF.

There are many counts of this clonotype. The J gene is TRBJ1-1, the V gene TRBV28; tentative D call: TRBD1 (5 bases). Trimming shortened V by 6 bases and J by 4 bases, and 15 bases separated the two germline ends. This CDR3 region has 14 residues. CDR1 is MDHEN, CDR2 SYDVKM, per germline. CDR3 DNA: TGTGCCAGCAGCCTGGGGGGGGTTGGCACTGAAGCTTTCTTT. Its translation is CASSLGGVGTEAFF.

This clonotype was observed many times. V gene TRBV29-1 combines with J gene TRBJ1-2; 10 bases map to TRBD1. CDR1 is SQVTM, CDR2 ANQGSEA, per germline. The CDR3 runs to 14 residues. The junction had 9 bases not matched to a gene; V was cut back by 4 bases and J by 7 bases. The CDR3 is CSVVGGQGLRGYTF. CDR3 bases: TGCAGCGTTGTAGGGGGACAGGGGCTCCGTGGCTACACCTTC. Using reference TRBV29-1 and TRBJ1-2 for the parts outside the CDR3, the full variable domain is SAVISQKPSRDICQRGTSLTIQCQVDSQVTMMFWYRQQPGQSLTLIATANQGSEATYESGFVIDKFPISRPNLTFSTLTVSNMSPEDSSIYLCSVVGGQGLRGYTFGSGTRLTVV.

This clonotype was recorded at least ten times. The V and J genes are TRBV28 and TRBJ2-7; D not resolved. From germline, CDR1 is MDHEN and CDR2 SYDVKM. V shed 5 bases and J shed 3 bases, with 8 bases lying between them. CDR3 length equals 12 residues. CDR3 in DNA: TGTGCCAGCAGTCAAAGGGACTACGAGCAGTACTTC. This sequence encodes CASSQRDYEQYF.

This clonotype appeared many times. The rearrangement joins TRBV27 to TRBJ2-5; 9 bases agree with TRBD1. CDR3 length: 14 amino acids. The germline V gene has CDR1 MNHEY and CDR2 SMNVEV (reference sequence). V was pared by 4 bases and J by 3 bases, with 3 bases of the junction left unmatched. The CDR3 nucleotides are TGTGCCAGCAGTTCCCGGACAGGGGAAGAGACCCAGTACTTC. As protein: CASSSRTGEETQYF.

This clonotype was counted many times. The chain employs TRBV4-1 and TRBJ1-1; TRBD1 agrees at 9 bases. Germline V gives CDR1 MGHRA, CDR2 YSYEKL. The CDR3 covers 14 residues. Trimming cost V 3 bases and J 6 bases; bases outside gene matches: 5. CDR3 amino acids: CASSHRGQGPEAFF. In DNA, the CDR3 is TGCGCCAGCAGCCATAGGGGACAGGGACCTGAAGCTTTCTTT.

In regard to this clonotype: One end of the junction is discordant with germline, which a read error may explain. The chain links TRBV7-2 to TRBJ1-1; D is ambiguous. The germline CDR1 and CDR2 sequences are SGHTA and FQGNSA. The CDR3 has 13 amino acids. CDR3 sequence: CASSLVGNTEAYF. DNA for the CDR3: TGTGCCAGCAGCTTGGTTGGAAACACTGAAGCTTACTTT.

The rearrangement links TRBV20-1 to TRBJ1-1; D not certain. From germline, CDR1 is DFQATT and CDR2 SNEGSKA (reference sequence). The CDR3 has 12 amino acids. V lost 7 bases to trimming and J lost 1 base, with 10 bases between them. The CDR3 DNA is TGCAGTGTTGCCGCCCCGAACACTGAAGCTTTCTTT. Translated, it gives CSVAAPNTEAFF.

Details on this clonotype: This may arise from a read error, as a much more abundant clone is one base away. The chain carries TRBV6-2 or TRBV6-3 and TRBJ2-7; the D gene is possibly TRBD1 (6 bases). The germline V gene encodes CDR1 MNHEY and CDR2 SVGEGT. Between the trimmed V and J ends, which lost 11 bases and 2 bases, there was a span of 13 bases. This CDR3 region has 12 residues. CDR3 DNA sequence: TGTGCCGGCAAGGGACAAACCTACGAGCAGTACTTC. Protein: CAGKGQTYEQYF.

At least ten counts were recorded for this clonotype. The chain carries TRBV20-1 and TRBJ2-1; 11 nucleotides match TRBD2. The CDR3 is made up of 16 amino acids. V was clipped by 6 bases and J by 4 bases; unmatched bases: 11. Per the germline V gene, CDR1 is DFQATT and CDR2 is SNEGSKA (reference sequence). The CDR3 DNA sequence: TGCAGTGCCAGCAATAGCGGGAGGGCGGGGTACAATGAGCAGTTCTTC. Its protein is CSASNSGRAGYNEQFF.

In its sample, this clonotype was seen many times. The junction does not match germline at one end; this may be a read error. The CDR3 DNA sequence: TGTGCCAGCAGTCCCCCGGTCTTC. It codes for CASSPPVF. The chain carries TRBV27 and TRBJ2-1; no reliable D call. This CDR3 region has 8 residues. The germline CDR1 and CDR2 sequences are MNHEY and SMNVEV (reference sequence).

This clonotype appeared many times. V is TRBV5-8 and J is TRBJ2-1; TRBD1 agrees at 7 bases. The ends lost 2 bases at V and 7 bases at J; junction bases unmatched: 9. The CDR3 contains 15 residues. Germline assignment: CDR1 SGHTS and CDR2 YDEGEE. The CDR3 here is CASSLRRQGTNEQFF. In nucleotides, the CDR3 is TGTGCCAGCAGCTTACGCCGACAGGGCACGAATGAGCAGTTCTTC.

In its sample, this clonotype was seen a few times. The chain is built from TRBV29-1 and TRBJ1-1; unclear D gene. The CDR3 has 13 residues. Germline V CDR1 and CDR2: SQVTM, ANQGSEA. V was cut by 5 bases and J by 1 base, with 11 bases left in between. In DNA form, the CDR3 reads TGCAGCGTTTGGTCGGGTACGAACACTGAAGCTTTCTTT. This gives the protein CSVWSGTNTEAFF.

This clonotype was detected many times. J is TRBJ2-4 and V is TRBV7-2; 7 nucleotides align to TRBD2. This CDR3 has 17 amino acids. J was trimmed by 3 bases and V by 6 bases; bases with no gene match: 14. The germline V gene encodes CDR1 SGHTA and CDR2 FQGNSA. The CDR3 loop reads CASSLVGLADRKNIQYF. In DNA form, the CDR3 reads TGTGCCAGCAGTCTCGTCGGGCTAGCGGATCGCAAAAACATTCAGTACTTC. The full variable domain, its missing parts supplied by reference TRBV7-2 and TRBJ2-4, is GAGVSQSPSNKVTEKGKDVELRCDPISGHTALYWYRQSLGQGLEFLIYFQGNSAPDKSGLPSDRFSAERTGGSVSTLTIQRTQQEDSAVYLCASSLVGLADRKNIQYFGAGTRLSVL.

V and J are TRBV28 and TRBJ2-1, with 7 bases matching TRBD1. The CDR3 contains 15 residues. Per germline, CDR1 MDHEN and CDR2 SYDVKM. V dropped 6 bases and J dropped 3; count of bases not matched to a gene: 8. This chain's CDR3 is CASSQRTGNYNEQFF. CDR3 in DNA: TGTGCCAGCAGCCAGAGGACAGGAAACTACAATGAGCAGTTCTTC.

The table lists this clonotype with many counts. The CDR3 region is CASWRDRGGVTEAFF. The CDR3 nucleotides read TGTGCCAGCTGGCGGGACAGGGGAGGTGTGACTGAAGCTTTCTTT. The gene calls are TRBV28 and TRBJ1-1, with 10 bases matching TRBD1. In germline, CDR1 is MDHEN, CDR2 SYDVKM. The CDR3 length is 15 residues. The V gene end was trimmed by 8 bases and the J gene end by 5 bases; junction bases not matched to a gene: 11.

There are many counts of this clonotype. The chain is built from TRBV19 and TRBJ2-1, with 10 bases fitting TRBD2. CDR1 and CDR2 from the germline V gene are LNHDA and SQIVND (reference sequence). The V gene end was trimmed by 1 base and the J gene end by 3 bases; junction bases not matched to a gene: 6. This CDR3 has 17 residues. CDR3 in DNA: TGTGCCAGTAGTATAGGGCCGACTAGCGGGCTCTACAATGAGCAGTTCTTC. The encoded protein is CASSIGPTSGLYNEQFF.

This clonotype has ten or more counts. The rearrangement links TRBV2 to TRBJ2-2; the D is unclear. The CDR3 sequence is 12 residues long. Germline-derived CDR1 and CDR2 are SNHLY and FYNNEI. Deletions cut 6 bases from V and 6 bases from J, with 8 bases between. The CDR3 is CASSLQAGELFF. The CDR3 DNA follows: TGTGCCAGCAGCCTACAAGCCGGGGAGCTGTTTTTT.

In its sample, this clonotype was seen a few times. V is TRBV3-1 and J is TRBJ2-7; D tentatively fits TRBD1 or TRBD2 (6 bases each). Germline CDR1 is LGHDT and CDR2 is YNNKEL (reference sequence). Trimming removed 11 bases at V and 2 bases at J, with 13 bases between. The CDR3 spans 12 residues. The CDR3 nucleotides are TGTGCCTCTGGGGGGCAAGCCTACGAGCAGTACTTC. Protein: CASGGQAYEQYF.

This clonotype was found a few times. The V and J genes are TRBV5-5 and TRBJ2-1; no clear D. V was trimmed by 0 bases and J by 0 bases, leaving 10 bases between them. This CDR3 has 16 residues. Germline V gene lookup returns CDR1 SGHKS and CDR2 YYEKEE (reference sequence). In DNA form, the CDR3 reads TGTGCCAGCAGCTTGGCGTACGGTAGCTCCTACAATGAGCAGTTCTTC. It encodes CASSLAYGSSYNEQFF.

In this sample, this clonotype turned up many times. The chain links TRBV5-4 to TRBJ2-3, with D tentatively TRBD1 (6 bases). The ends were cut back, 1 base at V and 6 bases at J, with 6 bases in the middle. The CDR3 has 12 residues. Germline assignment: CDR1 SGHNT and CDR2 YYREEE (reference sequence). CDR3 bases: TGTGCCAGCAGCTTGCAGGGGGATACGCAGTATTTT. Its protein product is CASSLQGDTQYF.

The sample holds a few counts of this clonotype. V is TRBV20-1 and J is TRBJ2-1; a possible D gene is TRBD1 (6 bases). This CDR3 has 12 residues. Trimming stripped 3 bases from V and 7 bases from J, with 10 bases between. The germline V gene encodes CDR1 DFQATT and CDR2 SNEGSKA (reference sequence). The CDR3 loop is CSASKGGNEQFF. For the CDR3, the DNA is TGCAGTGCTAGCAAAGGGGGAAATGAGCAGTTCTTC.

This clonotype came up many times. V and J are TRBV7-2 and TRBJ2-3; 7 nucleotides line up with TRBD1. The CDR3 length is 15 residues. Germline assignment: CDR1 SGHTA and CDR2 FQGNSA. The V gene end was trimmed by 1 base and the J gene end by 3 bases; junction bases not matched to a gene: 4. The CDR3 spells CASSLGAGGTDTQYF. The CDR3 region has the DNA TGTGCCAGCAGCTTAGGAGCAGGGGGAACAGATACGCAGTATTTT.